The 19 T cell receptor beta chains reported below all come from one sample, sequenced in a study of cytomegalovirus exposure and HLA in healthy donors. It was with 60 Vbeta and 13 Jbeta primers that the PCR ran. Produced via immunoSEQ multiplex PCR; TCRdb's table is partial and in-frame only. The sample lists some 99,000 clones, just under 70% occurring once. Sequencing was performed on PBMCs. The receptors stem from a woman in her seventies in good health and CMV-seropositive.

V gene TRBV4-2 combines with J gene TRBJ1-1; possible D gene TRBD1, 6 bases. The V gene lost 0 bases and the J gene lost 0 bases, with 8 bases spanning the gap. Per the germline V gene, CDR1 is LGHNA and CDR2 is YNFKEQ. The CDR3 has 15 amino acids. The CDR3 DNA sequence: TGTGCCAGCAGCCAAGACGGACAGATGAACACTGAAGCTTTCTTT. The encoded protein is CASSQDGQMNTEAFF.

The V gene is TRBV4-2, the J gene TRBJ2-1; 8 bases match TRBD2. The CDR3 sequence is 17 residues long. The trim removed 1 base at V and 7 bases at J, leaving 12 bases unmatched. Germline lookup yields CDR1 LGHNA and CDR2 YNFKEQ. The CDR3: CASSQAIGGAGDNEQFF. CDR3 bases: TGTGCCAGCAGCCAAGCTATCGGGGGGGCTGGAGATAATGAGCAGTTCTTC.

This clone is a singleton in its sample. The chain has TRBV6-6 and TRBJ2-3; possible D gene TRBD2, 7 bases. The germline V gene encodes CDR1 MNHNY and CDR2 SVGAGI (reference sequence). The CDR3 is made up of 16 amino acids. V shed 6 bases and J shed 0 bases, with 16 bases lying between them. The CDR3 is CASSPLGGGSTDTQYF. In DNA form, the CDR3 reads TGTGCCAGCAGCCCTCTTGGCGGGGGCAGCACAGATACGCAGTATTTT.

The chain links TRBV7-2 to TRBJ1-2; D is uncertain. The germline gives CDR1 SGHTA, CDR2 FQGNSA. V was trimmed by 3 bases and J by 7 bases, leaving 15 bases between them. This CDR3 has 14 amino acids. This chain's CDR3 is CASSFGLSDVGYTF. In nucleotides, the CDR3 is TGTGCCAGCAGCTTTGGACTTTCCGATGTTGGCTACACCTTC.

This clone was seen only once. The chain recombines TRBV6-1 with TRBJ2-7, with a tentative D call TRBD1 (5 bases). Trimming took off 6 bases at V and 5 bases at J, with 14 bases between the two ends. Germline lookup yields CDR1 MNHNS and CDR2 SASEGT. The CDR3 covers 13 residues. CDR3 sequence (DNA): TGTGCCAGCAGCCGCCCCGGCAGGGACGAGCAGTACTTC. Amino acid sequence: CASSRPGRDEQYF.

Turning to this clone: Relative to the germline gene, one junction end is altered; a read error may explain this. V and J are TRBV6-1 and TRBJ1-2; no clear D. This CDR3 has 11 amino acids. Germline V gives CDR1 MNHNS, CDR2 SASEGT. CDR3 region: CALLDGLTTHF. DNA of the CDR3: TGTGCCCTCCTGGACGGACTCACAACCCACTTC.

The rearrangement joins TRBV30 to TRBJ2-3, with no clear D. The CDR3 loop spans 14 amino acids. V was shortened by 2 bases and J by 4 bases, with 13 bases between the two germline ends. CDR1 and CDR2 from the germline V gene are GTSNPN and SVGIG (reference sequence). CDR3 DNA sequence: TGTGCCTGGAGTACTGACTCGCCCCCAGATACGCAGTATTTT. It codes for CAWSTDSPPDTQYF.

The chain has TRBV5-1 and TRBJ1-5, with D perhaps TRBD1 (6 bases). With 4 bases removed from V and 3 bases from J, the gap between germline ends came to 14 bases. The CDR3 loop spans 15 amino acids. Germline V gene data show CDR1 as SGHRS and CDR2 as YFSETQ. The CDR3 DNA sequence: TGCGCCAGCAGCCCAGGGGAGCTGGACAATCAGCCCCAGCATTTT. Protein product: CASSPGELDNQPQHF.

The rearrangement joins TRBV4-1 to TRBJ2-5, with TRBD2 identical over 11 bases. Trimming at V came to 1 base and at J to 0 bases, leaving 10 bases not matched to a gene. CDR1 and CDR2 from the germline V gene are MGHRA and YSYEKL. The CDR3 contains 19 residues. The CDR3 protein is CASSQVLLAGAGNQETQYF. CDR3 in DNA: TGCGCCAGCAGCCAAGTCCTACTAGCGGGGGCCGGCAACCAAGAGACCCAGTACTTC.

The chain has TRBV6-6 and TRBJ2-1; tentative D call: TRBD2 (5 bases). The CDR3 is 15 residues long. V lost 5 bases and J lost 0, with 11 bases in between. The germline gives CDR1 MNHNY, CDR2 SVGAGI (reference sequence). The CDR3 spells CASSLSGPSYNEQFF. CDR3 DNA sequence: TGTGCCAGCAGTCTCAGCGGACCCTCCTACAATGAGCAGTTCTTC.

This rearrangement joins TRBV19 to TRBJ1-2; D may be TRBD1 (5 bases). From germline, CDR1 is LNHDA and CDR2 SQIVND (reference sequence). Between the trimmed V and J ends, which lost 7 bases and 8 bases, there was a span of 11 bases. The CDR3 totals 11 residues. The CDR3 sequence is CASTQGRGYTF. CDR3 DNA sequence: TGTGCCAGTACTCAGGGCCGGGGCTACACCTTC.

The rearrangement links TRBV2 to TRBJ2-1, with D tentatively TRBD1 (5 bases). With 1 base removed from V and 3 bases from J, the gap between germline ends came to 10 bases. The length of the CDR3 is 15 residues. Germline lookup yields CDR1 SNHLY and CDR2 FYNNEI. CDR3 in amino acids: CASSEDQGYYNEQFF. In nucleotides, the CDR3 is TGTGCCAGCAGTGAAGACCAGGGATACTACAATGAGCAGTTCTTC.

This clone occurred a few times. The genes are TRBV30 and TRBJ2-7, with TRBD1 matching 9 bases. In germline, CDR1 is GTSNPN, CDR2 SVGIG (reference sequence). The CDR3 consists of 12 residues. V lost 7 bases, J lost 2 bases, and 3 bases stayed unmatched. The CDR3 spells CALDRGTYEQYF. As DNA, the CDR3 is TGTGCCTTAGACAGGGGGACCTACGAGCAGTACTTC.

The chain carries TRBV6-5 and TRBJ1-6; 7 nucleotides agree with TRBD1. The CDR3 totals 15 residues. Looked up from germline, CDR1 is MNHEY and CDR2 is SVGAGI. V dropped 6 bases and J dropped 7; count of bases not matched to a gene: 9. This CDR3 reads CASSRQGQNNSPLHF. CDR3 DNA: TGTGCCAGCAGCCGTCAGGGACAGAACAATTCACCCCTCCACTTT.

There are many counts of this clone. The V gene is TRBV6-1, the J gene TRBJ1-5, with D uncertain. Trimming took 3 bases from V and 0 from J, leaving 9 bases between them. CDR1 is MNHNS, CDR2 SASEGT, per germline. The CDR3 is made up of 15 amino acids. The CDR3 DNA reads as TGTGCCAGCAGTGAGCAGGACTATAGCAATCAGCCCCAGCATTTT. Protein sequence: CASSEQDYSNQPQHF.

This sequence joins TRBV6-5 and TRBJ2-7; TRBD2 agrees at 9 bases. The CDR3 sequence is 15 residues long. Trimming removed 8 bases from V and 0 bases from J; junction bases left unmatched: 8. Germline assignment: CDR1 MNHEY and CDR2 SVGAGI. CDR3 sequence reads: CASGLAGDISYEQYF. The CDR3 DNA follows: TGTGCCAGCGGTTTAGCGGGGGATATCTCCTACGAGCAGTACTTC.

The chain is built from TRBV10-3 and TRBJ1-4, with D perhaps matching TRBD1 (6 bases). The V end was cut by 5 bases, the J end by 3 bases, with 10 bases between. The V gene's germline CDR1 is ENHRY and CDR2 SYGVKD. This CDR3 contains 14 residues. CDR3 nucleotides: TGTGCCATCAGTCCAGGGGCTTCTAATGAAAAACTGTTTTTT. Amino acid sequence: CAISPGASNEKLFF.

The chain carries TRBV21-1 and TRBJ1-2; the listed D gene, TRBD1, was not tested against the DNA. TRBV21-1 has pseudogene status. The CDR3 runs to 17 residues. CDR3 protein: CASSKAQDREGNYGYTF. CDR3 nucleotide sequence: TGTGCCAGCAGCAAAGCGCAGGACAGGGAGGGTAACTATGGCTACACCTTC.

The chain recombines TRBV6-5 with TRBJ2-5; tentative D call: TRBD1 (6 bases). The CDR3 is 14 amino acids. Germline V gives CDR1 MNHEY, CDR2 SVGAGI. V dropped 5 bases and J dropped 7 bases, with 17 bases sitting between them. CDR3 protein: CASSPPGRGRTQYF. The CDR3 DNA sequence: TGTGCCAGCAGTCCCCCCGGCAGGGGAAGGACCCAGTACTTC.